This passage covers 20 T cell receptor beta chains from one sample sequenced in a study of blood T cell repertoires in COVID-19. TCRdb keeps only in-frame clones here, not all; method: immunoSEQ multiplex PCR. This table has 150,000 or so clones, more than 80% appearing once. Sequencing was carried out using peripheral blood. The source is a human donor in a cohort sampled during active COVID-19.

J is TRBJ2-3 and V is TRBV3-1 (or the pseudogene TRBV3-2), with 9 bases lining up with TRBD2. Germline lookup yields CDR1 LGHDT and CDR2 YNNKEL (reference sequence). The CDR3 runs to 16 residues. The V segment lost 3 bases and the J segment 4 bases; nucleotides outside the gene matches: 8. The CDR3 sequence: CASSHQWAGGSDTQYF. DNA for the CDR3: TGTGCCAGCAGCCACCAGTGGGCGGGGGGGTCAGATACGCAGTATTTT.

This clone was seen only once. This chain connects TRBV5-1 to TRBJ2-7; 7 positions agree with TRBD2. The germline V gene encodes CDR1 SGHRS and CDR2 YFSETQ. The CDR3 has 11 amino acids. The V and J ends lost 4 bases and 7 bases, in that order; junction bases with no gene match: 2. The CDR3 DNA reads as TGCGCCAGCAGCCGAGCGGGGGAGCAGTACTTC. Protein sequence: CASSRAGEQYF.

The genes are TRBV27 and TRBJ1-6; the D is unclear. This CDR3 has 15 residues. Germline V gene lookup returns CDR1 MNHEY and CDR2 SMNVEV (reference sequence). V was cut by 1 base and J by 7 bases, with 11 bases left in between. The DNA of the CDR3 is TGTGCCAGCAGTTTATGGGTTCTGGAGAATTCACCCCTCCACTTT. It specifies CASSLWVLENSPLHF.

The J gene is TRBJ1-1, the V gene TRBV6-5; the D is unclear. The V and J ends lost 3 bases and 1 base respectively, with 6 bases between them. Per the germline V gene, CDR1 is MNHEY and CDR2 is SVGAGI. The CDR3 extends over 13 amino acids. The CDR3 is CASSYLANTEAFF. CDR3 coding DNA: TGTGCCAGCAGTTATTTAGCGAACACTGAAGCTTTCTTT.

V usage is TRBV27 and J usage is TRBJ1-4; D may be TRBD1 (6 bases). The CDR3 consists of 15 residues. CDR1 and CDR2 (germline): MNHEY, SMNVEV (reference sequence). Trimming took off 3 bases at V and 2 bases at J, with 10 bases between the two ends. CDR3 in amino acids: CASSFFQGTNEKLFF. CDR3 coding DNA: TGTGCCAGCAGTTTCTTTCAGGGGACTAATGAAAAACTGTTTTTT.

The V gene is TRBV10-1, the J gene TRBJ1-5, with unresolved D. CDR1 is WNHNN, CDR2 SYGVQD, per germline (reference sequence). This CDR3 is built from 13 residues. V shed 2 bases and J shed 5 bases, with 7 bases lying between them. CDR3 residues: CASSENTDQPQHF. The CDR3, as DNA: TGCGCCAGCAGTGAGAATACAGATCAGCCCCAGCATTTT.

The chain employs TRBV18 and TRBJ2-3; 13 positions agree with TRBD2. V lost 0 bases and J lost 5; bases outside the gene matches: 8. The CDR3 covers 18 residues. Germline CDR1 KGHSH, CDR2 LQKENI. CDR3: CASSPPGTSGARGDTQYF. The CDR3 DNA sequence: TGTGCCAGCTCACCACCCGGGACTAGCGGGGCTCGAGGAGATACGCAGTATTTT.

The chain is built from TRBV11-3 and TRBJ1-1; the D gene is possibly TRBD1 (6 bases). The CDR3 spans 13 residues. The V gene's germline CDR1 is SGHNT and CDR2 YENEEA. Trimming removed 4 bases at V and 5 bases at J, with 11 bases between. CDR3 protein: CASSSTGSTEAFF. In nucleotides, the CDR3 is TGTGCCAGCAGCTCAACAGGGTCTACTGAAGCTTTCTTT.

The genes are TRBV25-1 and TRBJ2-7; TRBD1 might be the D (6 bases). The V end was cut by 1 base, the J end by 10 bases, with 14 bases between. Germline V gives CDR1 MGHDK, CDR2 SYGVNS. This CDR3 comprises 13 residues. The CDR3 region is CASSELATGPQYF. In DNA form, the CDR3 reads TGTGCCAGCAGTGAATTAGCCACAGGGCCTCAGTACTTC.

The chain employs TRBV6-5 and TRBJ1-1; unclear D gene. CDR1 and CDR2 (germline): MNHEY, SVGAGI. CDR3 length equals 14 residues. Trimming stripped 6 bases from V and 1 base from J, with 12 bases between. CDR3 loop: CASSHGSPNTEAFF. Here the CDR3 DNA reads TGTGCCAGCAGCCACGGGTCACCGAACACTGAAGCTTTCTTT.

By its share, this clone is medium-sized. The chain couples TRBV5-4 to TRBJ2-7; tentatively, D is TRBD1 (6 bases). Trimming cost V 1 base and J 5 bases, with 16 bases left between them. From germline, CDR1 is SGHNT and CDR2 YYREEE (reference sequence). CDR3 size: 15 residues. This CDR3 reads CASSLRMDSGDEQYF. The CDR3 DNA sequence: TGTGCCAGCAGCTTGCGAATGGACAGCGGCGACGAGCAGTACTTC.

This rearrangement joins TRBV12-3 or TRBV12-4 to TRBJ2-4; D is perhaps TRBD1 (7 bases). This CDR3 comprises 13 residues. With 10 bases removed from V and 1 base from J, the gap between germline ends came to 11 bases. As DNA, the CDR3 is TGTGCCACCGCAGGGGGGGCCAAAAACATTCAGTACTTC. Amino acids: CATAGGAKNIQYF.

This chain uses TRBV11-2 with TRBJ1-3; D unclear. The CDR3 length is 15 residues. The V end was cut by 3 bases, the J end by 0 bases, with 9 bases between. Per germline, CDR1 SGHAT and CDR2 FQNNGV. The CDR3 nucleotides are TGTGCCAGCAGCTTCTTGAGGAGCTCTGGAAACACCATATATTTT. Translated, it gives CASSFLRSSGNTIYF.

This sequence joins TRBV18 and TRBJ2-5; TRBD1 matches 8 bases. The length of the CDR3 is 14 residues. The junction had 4 bases not matched to a gene; V was cut back by 3 bases and J by 4 bases. The germline V gene encodes CDR1 KGHSH and CDR2 LQKENI. In DNA, the CDR3 is TGTGCCAGCTCACCGCCCGACAGGGGAGAGACCCAGTACTTC. Translated, it gives CASSPPDRGETQYF.

This rearrangement joins TRBV5-8 to TRBJ1-5; the match to TRBD1 covers 7 bases. This CDR3 has 14 residues. In germline, CDR1 is SGHTS, CDR2 YDEGEE. The trim removed 2 bases at V and 2 bases at J, leaving 1 base unmatched. The CDR3 DNA follows: TGTGCCAGCAGCTTTGACAGGGGCAATCAGCCCCAGCATTTT. Protein: CASSFDRGNQPQHF.

J is TRBJ1-4 and V is TRBV28; D not certain. Germline V gene sequence: CDR1 MDHEN, CDR2 SYDVKM. This CDR3 is built from 13 residues. The V end lost 8 bases, the J end lost 4 bases, and 11 bases lay between the germline ends. The CDR3 DNA reads as TGTGCCAGCCTACAGTCGAATAATGAAAAACTGTTTTTT. As protein: CASLQSNNEKLFF.

The chain has TRBV10-3 and TRBJ1-6; 8 nucleotides align to TRBD1. Germline assignment: CDR1 ENHRY and CDR2 SYGVKD. The junction had 9 bases not matched to a gene; V was cut back by 10 bases and J by 7 bases. The CDR3 is 14 residues long. CDR3 in amino acids: CATGQGAQNSPLHF. CDR3 sequence (DNA): TGTGCCACTGGGCAGGGGGCGCAGAATTCACCCCTCCACTTT.

This chain joins TRBV6-2 or TRBV6-3 and TRBJ2-7, with TRBD1 matching 9 bases. There are 15 residues in the CDR3. Looked up from germline, CDR1 is MNHEY and CDR2 is SVGEGT. The trim removed 8 bases at V and 9 bases at J, leaving 17 bases unmatched. The CDR3 spells CASGFRTGEPNWQYF. CDR3 nucleotide sequence: TGTGCCAGCGGTTTCAGGACAGGGGAACCCAACTGGCAGTACTTC.

This clone appeared a single time. CDR3 sequence reads: CASSPNPGTGISSYNEQFF. The DNA of the CDR3 is TGCGCCAGCAGCCCCAACCCCGGGACAGGGATCAGCTCCTACAATGAGCAGTTCTTC. This chain uses TRBV4-3 with TRBJ2-1; 9 nucleotides match TRBD1. The V gene's germline CDR1 is LGHNA and CDR2 YSLEER. The junction had 13 bases not matched to a gene; V was cut back by 4 bases and J by 0 bases. This CDR3 comprises 19 residues.

This clone has just one count. The genes are TRBV28 and TRBJ2-5; 8 nucleotides line up with TRBD1. Germline V CDR1 and CDR2: MDHEN, SYDVKM. Trimming at V came to 5 bases and at J to 4 bases, leaving 9 bases not matched to a gene. The CDR3 has 15 amino acids. The CDR3 here is CASSKFVGTGETQYF. The CDR3 nucleotides read TGTGCCAGCAGTAAATTTGTGGGGACAGGAGAGACCCAGTACTTC.